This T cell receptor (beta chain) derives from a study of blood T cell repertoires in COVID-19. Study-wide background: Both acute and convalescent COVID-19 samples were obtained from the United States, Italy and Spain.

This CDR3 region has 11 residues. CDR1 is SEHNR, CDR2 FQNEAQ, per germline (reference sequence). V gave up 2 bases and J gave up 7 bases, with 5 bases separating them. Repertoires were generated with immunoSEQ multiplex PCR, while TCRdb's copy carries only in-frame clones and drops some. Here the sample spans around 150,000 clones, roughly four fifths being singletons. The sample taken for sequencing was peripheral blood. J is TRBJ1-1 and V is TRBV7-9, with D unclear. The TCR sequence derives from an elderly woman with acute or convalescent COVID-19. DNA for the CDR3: TGTGCCAGCAGCTTACAGATTGAAGCTTTCTTT. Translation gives CASSLQIEAFF.